These 17 T cell receptor beta chains share one sample of origin, sequenced in a study of technical replicates of blood from a handful of donors. TCRdb's copy holds only in-frame clones and misses some; the assay was immunoSEQ multiplex PCR. The sample contains tens of thousands of clones, roughly 94% of which appear only once. Material for sequencing was T cells isolated from PBMCs. The receptors were sampled from a human donor in good health.

This chain uses TRBV14 with TRBJ1-4; possibly TRBD1 for D (5 bases). The CDR3 is 16 residues long. Trimming left V 1 base short and J 3 bases short, with 12 bases between. Germline V CDR1 and CDR2: SGHDN, FVKESK. CDR3 coding DNA: TGTGCCAGCAGCCAAGGCGGGGGTTGGCCTAATGAAAAACTGTTTTTT. Protein product: CASSQGGGWPNEKLFF.

V is TRBV7-8 and J is TRBJ1-5, with D unresolved. Per the germline V gene, CDR1 is SGHVS and CDR2 is FQNEAQ. This CDR3 is 12 amino acids long. Trimming removed 5 bases at V and 2 bases at J, with 4 bases between. CDR3 protein: CASSLGNQPQHF. Written as DNA, the CDR3 is TGTGCCAGCAGCCTCGGCAATCAGCCCCAGCATTTT.

This sequence joins TRBV14 and TRBJ2-7, with D perhaps matching TRBD1 (5 bases). Germline V lookup: CDR1 SGHDN, CDR2 FVKESK. The CDR3 spans 14 residues. V dropped 1 base and J dropped 4 bases, with 11 bases sitting between them. The CDR3 reads CASSQGLGVYEQYF. DNA for the CDR3: TGTGCCAGCAGCCAAGGGTTAGGGGTTTACGAGCAGTACTTC.

The rearrangement joins TRBV29-1 to TRBJ2-7; 8 nucleotides agree with TRBD2. Looked up from germline, CDR1 is SQVTM and CDR2 is ANQGSEA. After removal of 7 bases from V and 2 bases from J, the junction contained 7 bases not matched to a gene. This CDR3 contains 13 residues. This CDR3 is CSARGGRTYEQYF. The CDR3 DNA reads as TGCAGCGCGAGAGGCGGGAGGACCTACGAGCAGTACTTC.

The CDR3 DNA follows: TGTGCCAGCAGCTCCTTGTATAACTATGGCTACACCTTC. This codes for CASSSLYNYGYTF. V is TRBV7-2 and J is TRBJ1-2; D unclear. V was pared by 4 bases and J by 1 base, with 7 bases between. The CDR3 spans 13 residues. Germline CDR1 SGHTA, CDR2 FQGNSA.

This chain's CDR3 is CASSQTLARNYNEQFF. The CDR3 nucleotides read TGTGCCAGCAGCCAAACACTAGCGCGGAACTACAATGAGCAGTTCTTC. This chain links TRBV7-2 with TRBJ2-1; 7 nucleotides align to TRBD2. Unmatched junction bases numbered 10, after V lost 5 bases and J lost 3 bases. The CDR3 is 16 residues long. Per germline, CDR1 SGHTA and CDR2 FQGNSA.

V is TRBV7-8 and J is TRBJ2-7; D gene uncertain. V lost 7 bases, J lost 2 bases, and 18 bases lay in between. The germline V gene has CDR1 SGHVS and CDR2 FQNEAQ. The CDR3 sequence is 15 residues long. This chain's CDR3 is CASTLFEYSPYEQYF. The CDR3 DNA reads TGTGCCAGCACCCTTTTTGAGTACTCCCCCTACGAGCAGTACTTC.

The rearrangement joins TRBV29-1 to TRBJ2-7; D remains unclear. This CDR3 is 11 amino acids long. V was cut by 7 bases and J by 1 base, with 8 bases left in between. The germline gives CDR1 SQVTM, CDR2 ANQGSEA. Here the CDR3 DNA reads TGCAGCGCTCTATTATCCTACGAGCAGTACTTC. This gives the protein CSALLSYEQYF.

This chain connects TRBV27 to TRBJ2-2; possibly TRBD1 for D (5 bases). With 4 bases removed from V and 7 bases from J, the gap between germline ends came to 13 bases. This CDR3 has 14 amino acids. Looked up from germline, CDR1 is MNHEY and CDR2 is SMNVEV (reference sequence). CDR3 nucleotide sequence: TGTGCCAGCAGTTCTCTGACAGCGAGCGGGGAGCTGTTTTTT. Translated: CASSSLTASGELFF.

This chain uses TRBV30 with TRBJ1-4, with TRBD1 matching over 7 bases. Germline lookup yields CDR1 GTSNPN and CDR2 SVGIG (reference sequence). The CDR3 runs to 13 residues. The CDR3 spells CAPMRDRYEKLFF. Here the CDR3 DNA reads TGTGCACCGATGCGGGACAGATATGAAAAACTGTTTTTT.

V and J are TRBV11-3 and TRBJ2-7; D unresolved. Germline V gene lookup returns CDR1 SGHNT and CDR2 YENEEA. Deletions cut 1 base from V and 4 bases from J, with 8 bases between. CDR3 length equals 13 residues. This chain's CDR3 is CASSLAYGYEQYF. CDR3 coding DNA: TGTGCCAGCAGCTTAGCGTACGGGTACGAGCAGTACTTC. Filled out from reference TRBV11-3 and TRBJ2-7, the complete variable domain reads EAGVVQSPRYKIIEKKQPVAFWCNPISGHNTLYWYLQNLGQGPELLIRYENEEAVDDSQLPKDRFSAERLKGVDSTLKIQPAELGDSAVYLCASSLAYGYEQYFGPGTRLTVT.

The chain carries TRBV6-5 and TRBJ2-7, with 8 bases lining up with TRBD2. Germline CDR1 reads MNHEY; CDR2 reads SVGAGI. V was pared by 6 bases and J by 2 bases, with 3 bases of the junction left unmatched. CDR3 length: 13 residues. DNA for the CDR3: TGTGCCAGCAGAAAAGCGGGGGCCTACGAGCAGTACTTC. It yields the protein CASRKAGAYEQYF.

The V and J genes are TRBV19 and TRBJ1-1; no definite D call. Germline CDR1 reads LNHDA; CDR2 reads SQIVND (reference sequence). V was shortened by 5 bases and J by 4 bases, with 11 bases between the two germline ends. CDR3 length: 13 amino acids. The CDR3 region has the DNA TGTGCCAGTAGTTCTTTTACAGTCACTGAAGCTTTCTTT. This sequence encodes CASSSFTVTEAFF.

The V call is TRBV7-6, the J call TRBJ2-5; possibly TRBD2 for D (5 bases). Trimming took off 5 bases at V and 2 bases at J, with 15 bases between the two ends. The CDR3 sequence is 15 residues long. Germline V lookup: CDR1 SGHVS, CDR2 FNYEAQ. This CDR3 is CASSEGPGEQETQYF. CDR3 nucleotides: TGTGCCAGCAGCGAGGGCCCTGGCGAGCAAGAGACCCAGTACTTC.

The J gene is TRBJ1-1, the V gene TRBV11-3; maybe TRBD1 (6 bases). Germline CDR1 and CDR2: SGHNT and YENEEA. The CDR3 sequence is 15 residues long. V dropped 4 bases and J dropped 5 bases, with 17 bases sitting between them. The CDR3 reads CASSYRVGLGTEAFF. The CDR3 region has the DNA TGTGCCAGCAGCTACAGGGTAGGGCTGGGGACTGAAGCTTTCTTT.

This clone has just a few counts. The CDR3 nucleotides read TGTGCCAGCAGTTTGGGGGACACAATGAACACTGAAGCTTTCTTT. Translation gives CASSLGDTMNTEAFF. The rearrangement uses TRBV28 and TRBJ1-1; a possible D gene is TRBD1 (6 bases). The CDR3 spans 15 residues. Germline V CDR1 and CDR2: MDHEN, SYDVKM. V gave up 3 bases and J gave up 0 bases, with 11 bases separating them.

The chain has TRBV28 and TRBJ2-2; 10 positions agree with TRBD1. This CDR3 contains 14 residues. The ends lost 6 bases at V and 5 bases at J; junction bases unmatched: 3. Per the germline V gene, CDR1 is MDHEN and CDR2 is SYDVKM. DNA of the CDR3: TGTGCCAGCAGAAGGACAGGGGGGACCGGGGAGCTGTTTTTT. Protein sequence: CASRRTGGTGELFF.